These 18 T cell receptor beta chains originate from one sample sequenced in a study of cytotoxic CD8 clonotypes in ibrutinib-treated CLL. The protocol was immunoSEQ multiplex PCR, while the TCRdb copy is restricted to in-frame clones and leaves out a portion. Of about 6,000 clones listed, roughly 74% were seen once; the top ten hold 4% to 5%. The specimen comprised PBMCs, sampled before ibrutinib treatment. Receptor source: a human donor with chronic lymphocytic leukemia.

The V gene is TRBV28, the J gene TRBJ1-1; D uncertain. The CDR3 covers 12 residues. V was cut by 3 bases and J by 4 bases, with 6 bases left in between. Germline-derived CDR1 and CDR2 are MDHEN and SYDVKM. The CDR3 region has the DNA TGTGCCAGCAGTTTCATGGGCACTGAAGCTTTCTTT. This translates into CASSFMGTEAFF. The full variable domain, in which reference TRBV28 and TRBJ1-1 provide the parts outside the CDR3, is DVKVTQSSRYLVKRTGEKVFLECVQDMDHENMFWYRQDPGLGLRLIYFSYDVKMKEKGDIPEGYSVSREKKERFSLILESASTNQTSMYLCASSFMGTEAFFGQGTRLTVV.

The V and J genes are TRBV9 and TRBJ1-2, with TRBD1 matching over 9 bases. The trim removed 3 bases at V and 4 bases at J, leaving 10 bases unmatched. This CDR3 spans 16 amino acids. CDR1 SGDLS and CDR2 YYNGEE come from the germline V gene. CDR3: CASSAPPGQGSYGYTF. The CDR3 coding sequence is TGTGCCAGCAGCGCGCCTCCGGGACAGGGTAGCTATGGCTACACCTTC.

V usage is TRBV10-2 and J usage is TRBJ2-7; TRBD2 matches 10 bases. V dropped 0 bases and J dropped 5; count of bases not matched to a gene: 7. Germline values: CDR1 WSHSY, CDR2 SAAADI. The CDR3 spans 16 residues. CDR3 sequence (DNA): TGCGCCAGCAGTGAGTCGACGGCTAGCGGGAGTGACGAGCAGTACTTC. Translating it yields CASSESTASGSDEQYF.

This clone showed up just once. The genes are TRBV6-5 and TRBJ2-5; no firm D call. Per the germline V gene, CDR1 is MNHEY and CDR2 is SVGAGI. The CDR3 is 13 amino acids. Trimming removed 4 bases at V and 2 bases at J, with 8 bases between. The CDR3 spells CASSLVDQETQYF. The DNA for the CDR3 is TGTGCCAGCAGTTTAGTGGATCAAGAGACCCAGTACTTC.

The chain combines TRBV7-3 with TRBJ2-3; weak D call: TRBD1 (6 bases). Germline-derived CDR1 and CDR2 are SGHTA and FQGTGA. V lost 2 bases and J 4 bases, leaving 16 bases between the germline ends. This CDR3 is built from 16 residues. The CDR3 loop is CASSLSVGTTSDTQYF. The DNA for the CDR3 is TGTGCCAGCAGCTTATCGGTTGGGACAACCTCAGATACGCAGTATTTT.

The V and J genes are TRBV7-3 and TRBJ2-3, with 9 bases fitting TRBD1. With V trimmed by 5 bases and J by 8 bases, 11 bases remained unmatched. Per the germline V gene, CDR1 is SGHTA and CDR2 is FQGTGA. This CDR3 spans 15 amino acids. The CDR3 DNA reads TGTGCCAGCAGCCCCACCCGACAGGGGGGGAGTACGCAGTATTTT. Its translation: CASSPTRQGGSTQYF.

The V gene is TRBV4-2, the J gene TRBJ1-5, with D possibly TRBD1 on 6 matching bases. The germline V and J ends were trimmed by 5 bases and 3 bases, with 11 bases remaining between them. This CDR3 contains 14 residues. Germline loops: CDR1 LGHNA, CDR2 YNFKEQ. The CDR3 DNA is TGTGCCAGCAGCACGGACAGTTTCAATCAGCCCCAGCATTTT. This codes for CASSTDSFNQPQHF.

The chain joins TRBV4-3 to TRBJ2-4; no clear D. Per the germline V gene, CDR1 is LGHNA and CDR2 is YSLEER. This CDR3 is 18 amino acids long. Trimming took off 0 bases at V and 0 bases at J, with 15 bases between the two ends. The CDR3 DNA is TGCGCCAGCAGCCAAGATCTTAAGCGTACTCTAGCCAAAAACATTCAGTACTTC. Translation: CASSQDLKRTLAKNIQYF.

The gene calls are TRBV5-4 and TRBJ2-2, with D possibly matching TRBD1 (5 bases). V was shortened by 4 bases and J by 5 bases, with 9 bases between the two germline ends. From germline, CDR1 is SGHNT and CDR2 YYREEE (reference sequence). This CDR3 has 13 amino acids. CDR3 nucleotide sequence: TGTGCCAGCAGCCCAGGGTGGACCGGGGAGCTGTTTTTT. Residues: CASSPGWTGELFF.

J is TRBJ2-3 and V is TRBV7-9, with TRBD2 matching over 9 bases. Germline V CDR1 and CDR2: SEHNR, FQNEAQ (reference sequence). V shed 4 bases, J shed 4 bases, and the junction held 12 bases outside the gene matches. The CDR3 is made up of 17 amino acids. As DNA, the CDR3 is TGTGCCAGCAGCTCAGTAGCCAGGACTAGCGAAGCAGATACGCAGTATTTT. It yields the protein CASSSVARTSEADTQYF. The variable domain in full, completed from reference TRBV7-9 and TRBJ2-3, reads DTGVSQNPRHKITKRGQNVTFRCDPISEHNRLYWYRQTLGQGPEFLTYFQNEAQLEKSRLLSDRFSAERPKGSFSTLEIQRTEQGDSAMYLCASSSVARTSEADTQYFGPGTRLTVL.

The genes are TRBV7-9 and TRBJ2-2, with unresolved D. V dropped 5 bases and J dropped 4 bases, with 8 bases sitting between them. This CDR3 region has 13 residues. Germline CDR1 SEHNR, CDR2 FQNEAQ (reference sequence). CDR3 loop: CASSPQSTGELFF. The CDR3 DNA is TGTGCCAGCAGCCCTCAGAGCACCGGGGAGCTGTTTTTT.

This clone was seen a handful of times. V is TRBV6-5 and J is TRBJ2-5; possibly TRBD1 or TRBD2 for D (5 bases each). V shed 4 bases and J shed 5 bases, with 14 bases lying between them. Germline V gene sequence: CDR1 MNHEY, CDR2 SVGAGI. This CDR3 region has 14 residues. CDR3 amino acids: CASSLGRRAETQYF. CDR3 coding DNA: TGTGCCAGCAGTTTGGGACGTAGGGCCGAGACCCAGTACTTC.

This clone appeared a single time. The chain uses TRBV7-2 and TRBJ2-2; D may be TRBD2 (6 bases). This CDR3 has 14 amino acids. Trimming stripped 3 bases from V and 2 bases from J, with 7 bases between. Per the germline V gene, CDR1 is SGHTA and CDR2 is FQGNSA. CDR3 DNA sequence: TGTGCCAGCAGCTTTAGCGGAAACACCGGGGAGCTGTTTTTT. As protein: CASSFSGNTGELFF.

The chain recombines TRBV5-4 with TRBJ1-2, with D uncertain. The V end lost 0 bases, the J end lost 0 bases, and 6 bases lay between the germline ends. The CDR3 sequence is 14 residues long. From germline, CDR1 is SGHNT and CDR2 YYREEE (reference sequence). The CDR3 region is CASSLGTANYGYTF. In DNA form, the CDR3 reads TGTGCCAGCAGCTTGGGGACGGCTAACTATGGCTACACCTTC. The variable domain in full, completed from reference TRBV5-4 and TRBJ1-2, reads ETGVTQSPTHLIKTRGQQVTLRCSSQSGHNTVSWYQQALGQGPQFIFQYYREEENGRGNFPPRFSGLQFPNYSSELNVNALELDDSALYLCASSLGTANYGYTFGSGTRLTVV.

V is TRBV27 and J is TRBJ2-1; perhaps TRBD2 as D (5 bases). Germline assignment: CDR1 MNHEY and CDR2 SMNVEV (reference sequence). This CDR3 spans 16 amino acids. The V end was cut by 3 bases, the J end by 4 bases, with 16 bases between. This CDR3 reads CASSFAPPTMYNEQFF. CDR3 DNA sequence: TGTGCCAGCAGTTTTGCTCCCCCGACTATGTACAATGAGCAGTTCTTC.

The V and J genes are TRBV9 and TRBJ2-5; D may be TRBD1 or TRBD2 (5 bases each). With 2 bases removed from V and 3 bases from J, the gap between germline ends came to 8 bases. The CDR3 is made up of 13 amino acids. CDR1 and CDR2 (germline): SGDLS, YYNGEE. CDR3 sequence reads: CASSVGTEETQYF. In nucleotides, the CDR3 is TGTGCCAGCAGCGTGGGGACGGAAGAGACCCAGTACTTC.

The rearrangement links TRBV5-4 to TRBJ2-2, with D uncertain. CDR1 and CDR2 (germline): SGHNT, YYREEE (reference sequence). The V end was cut by 0 bases, the J end by 9 bases, with 15 bases between. This CDR3 comprises 15 residues. CDR3 sequence (DNA): TGTGCCAGCAGCTTGGGGGCAGATATATCCAGGGAGCTGTTTTTT. Its translation: CASSLGADISRELFF.

J is TRBJ2-7 and V is TRBV27; TRBD1 matches 7 bases. Looked up from germline, CDR1 is MNHEY and CDR2 is SMNVEV (reference sequence). V was clipped by 6 bases and J by 0 bases; unmatched bases: 2. The CDR3 extends over 13 amino acids. The CDR3 sequence: CASRGDSSYEQYF. In DNA form, the CDR3 reads TGTGCCAGCAGGGGGGACAGCTCCTACGAGCAGTACTTC.